These 27 T cell receptor beta chains originate from one sample sequenced in a study of blood T cells in healthy people across ages. Together with a sample-barcoded 5' primer, a J-beta primer mix was included in a second PCR lasting about 7 to 12 cycles. TCRdb analysed the 5' RACE reads with MiXCR anew, one entry per CDR3 protein. The sample contains fewer than 900,000 distinct CDR3 sequences, about 40% of which appear only once. Sequencing used blood. All receptors come from a woman in her fifties or sixties in good health.

The gene calls are TRBV12-3 or TRBV12-4 and TRBJ1-2; D gene unclear. This CDR3 has 13 residues. The V end lost 3 bases, the J end lost 2 bases, and 7 bases lay between the germline ends. The CDR3 spells CASSFWINYGYTF. The CDR3 region has the DNA TGTGCCAGCAGTTTCTGGATCAACTATGGCTACACCTTC.

The chain has TRBV5-6 and TRBJ1-2; the D gene is possibly TRBD1 (6 bases). Germline CDR1 SGHDT, CDR2 YYEEEE. This CDR3 comprises 14 residues. V lost 5 bases, J lost 4 bases, and 15 bases lay in between. CDR3 coding DNA: TGTGCCAGCAGATCAACAGGGAGCTTCTATGGCTACACCTTC. It specifies CASRSTGSFYGYTF.

Here the CDR3 reads CASSLSSGGQEKLFF. CDR3 in DNA: TGTGCCAGCAGTTTATCGAGCGGGGGCCAGGAAAAACTGTTTTTT. The J gene is TRBJ1-4, the V gene TRBV27; D may be TRBD1 (6 bases). The germline CDR1 and CDR2 sequences are MNHEY and SMNVEV (reference sequence). CDR3 length: 15 amino acids. V was clipped by 0 bases and J by 8 bases, with 13 bases between them.

The J gene is TRBJ1-2, the V gene TRBV12-3 or TRBV12-4; 9 bases align to TRBD1. Trimming removed 0 bases from V and 7 bases from J; junction bases left unmatched: 9. The CDR3 sequence is 16 residues long. The CDR3 protein is CASSLAGWGQGGGYTF. The CDR3 nucleotides are TGTGCCAGCAGTTTAGCCGGCTGGGGACAGGGTGGTGGCTACACCTTC.

This chain links TRBV20-1 with TRBJ2-1; no clear D. The V end was cut by 6 bases, the J end by 10 bases, with 13 bases between. The CDR3 sequence is 11 residues long. The germline V gene has CDR1 DFQATT and CDR2 SNEGSKA (reference sequence). Here the CDR3 reads CSATVLTEQFF. In DNA, the CDR3 is TGCAGTGCGACCGTTCTGACGGAGCAGTTCTTC.

This clonotype was counted only a few times. This chain links TRBV18 with TRBJ1-2; 7 bases align to TRBD1. Germline V gene lookup returns CDR1 KGHSH and CDR2 LQKENI. This CDR3 is built from 15 residues. V was clipped by 3 bases and J by 5 bases; unmatched bases: 9. The CDR3 DNA sequence: TGTGCCAGCTCACCGTTCACAGGGGATAATTATGGCTACACCTTC. Protein: CASSPFTGDNYGYTF.

This clonotype was recorded at least ten times. V and J are TRBV11-1 and TRBJ2-7; 10 bases are shared with TRBD1. Germline lookup yields CDR1 SGHAT and CDR2 FQDESV (reference sequence). The CDR3 has 16 residues. V gave up 1 base and J gave up 1 base; unmatched junction bases: 4. The CDR3: CASSLGPGQGSYEQYF. The CDR3 DNA reads TGTGCCAGCAGCTTAGGCCCGGGACAGGGGTCCTACGAGCAGTACTTC.

The chain recombines TRBV20-1 with TRBJ1-4; D unresolved. Germline V CDR1 and CDR2: DFQATT, SNEGSKA (reference sequence). This CDR3 region has 14 residues. V was pared by 8 bases and J by 6 bases, with 19 bases between. CDR3 DNA: TGCAGTTGCCAAAAGGGCACCGAACATGAAAAACTGTTTTTT. As protein: CSCQKGTEHEKLFF.

A few counts support this clonotype. The genes are TRBV12-3 or TRBV12-4 and TRBJ1-2; the match to TRBD1 covers 7 bases. Trimming removed 3 bases from V and 2 bases from J; junction bases left unmatched: 9. The CDR3 has 16 amino acids. The CDR3 loop is CASSLARGDSNYGYTF. CDR3 in DNA: TGTGCCAGCAGTTTGGCCAGGGGGGACTCGAACTATGGCTACACCTTC.

This chain links TRBV6-1 with TRBJ2-1, with TRBD2 matching over 14 bases. Germline V CDR1 and CDR2: MNHNS, SASEGT. This CDR3 comprises 17 residues. V lost 6 bases, J lost 4 bases, and 8 bases stayed unmatched. CDR3 nucleotides: TGTGCCAGCAGCCCTGAGGGGACTAGCGGGGGTTACAATGAGCAGTTCTTC. Translated, it gives CASSPEGTSGGYNEQFF.

The table lists this clonotype with a few counts. The gene calls are TRBV20-1 and TRBJ2-5; maybe TRBD1 (6 bases). The length of the CDR3 is 12 residues. Trimming cost V 8 bases and J 5 bases, with 15 bases left between them. Germline V gene sequence: CDR1 DFQATT, CDR2 SNEGSKA (reference sequence). The CDR3 DNA follows: TGCAGTCCAAGAGGGGGAAGGGAGACCCAGTACTTC. As protein: CSPRGGRETQYF.

V is TRBV6-5 and J is TRBJ2-1; 8 nucleotides align to TRBD1. The J call is in doubt because the DNA end fits TRBJ2-7 better. CDR3 size: 15 residues. The V gene's germline CDR1 is MNHEY and CDR2 SVGAGI. The CDR3 DNA is TGTGCCAGCATCTTAGACAGGGGAGGCTACAATGAGCAGTACTTC. Translation: CASILDRGGYNEQYF.

This clonotype came up a few times. This chain uses TRBV3-1 with TRBJ2-5, with 9 positions matching TRBD2. With the DNA end fitting TRBJ2-7 better, the J assignment may be wrong. CDR1 is LGHDT, CDR2 YNNKEL, per germline (reference sequence). There are 15 residues in the CDR3. CDR3 in DNA: TGTGCCAGCAGCCAAGTGGGCGGGGGGGCCTCCGAGCAGTACTTC. It codes for CASSQVGGGASEQYF.

The V gene is TRBV6-2 or TRBV6-3, the J gene TRBJ2-1; 8 bases are a match to TRBD2. Looked up from germline, CDR1 is MNHEY and CDR2 is SVGEGT. J gave up 1 base and V 6 bases, and 5 bases lay outside the gene matches. CDR3 length: 15 amino acids. The CDR3 loop reads CASRPSGSSYNEQFF. For the CDR3, the DNA is TGTGCCAGCAGACCGAGCGGGAGTTCCTACAATGAGCAGTTCTTC.

The chain has TRBV6-5 and TRBJ2-3; D not resolved. Germline V gene sequence: CDR1 MNHEY, CDR2 SVGAGI. Trimming shortened V by 8 bases and J by 6 bases, and 9 bases separated the two germline ends. The CDR3 is 11 amino acids. The CDR3 protein is CASRTLDTQYF. The CDR3 nucleotides read TGTGCCAGCCGGACGTTGGATACGCAGTATTTT.

This sequence joins TRBV18 and TRBJ2-1; 14 bases match TRBD2. V lost 0 bases, J lost 9 bases, and 13 bases stayed unmatched. CDR1 and CDR2 from the germline V gene are KGHSH and LQKENI. The CDR3 is made up of 19 amino acids. The CDR3 is CASSPPGLAGALTRSEQFF. The DNA of the CDR3 is TGTGCCAGCTCACCACCGGGACTAGCGGGAGCCTTAACTAGGAGTGAGCAGTTCTTC.

This clonotype was recorded a few times. V gene TRBV5-1 combines with J gene TRBJ1-4; tentatively, D is TRBD1 (6 bases). Trimming pared 3 bases from V and 11 bases from J, leaving 20 bases between. CDR1 SGHRS and CDR2 YFSETQ come from the germline V gene. The CDR3 runs to 15 residues. This chain's CDR3 is CASSYAQGSAEKLFF. The DNA of the CDR3 is TGCGCCAGCAGCTACGCCCAGGGGTCGGCGGAGAAACTGTTTTTT.

This chain links TRBV9 with TRBJ1-6, with D tentatively TRBD1 (5 bases). Germline values: CDR1 SGDLS, CDR2 YYNGEE. CDR3 length: 16 residues. The V end lost 2 bases, the J end lost 0 bases, and 9 bases lay between the germline ends. The CDR3 nucleotides read TGTGCCAGCAGCGTGAGCGACAGCTCCTATAATTCACCCCTCCACTTT. This codes for CASSVSDSSYNSPLHF.

V is TRBV20-1 and J is TRBJ1-5; 8 bases align to TRBD1. This CDR3 is built from 15 residues. Germline trimming cut 0 bases from V and 6 bases from J; bases unmatched to any gene: 7. Germline values: CDR1 DFQATT, CDR2 SNEGSKA (reference sequence). The CDR3 DNA follows: TGCAGTGCTAGAGATGGACAGGGAAAGGGTCAGCCCCAGCATTTT. This codes for CSARDGQGKGQPQHF.

This clonotype was found a few times. V gene TRBV20-1 combines with J gene TRBJ1-1; D perhaps matches TRBD1 (5 bases). V lost 1 base, J lost 11 bases, and 17 bases lay in between. This CDR3 contains 13 residues. Per germline, CDR1 DFQATT and CDR2 SNEGSKA (reference sequence). DNA for the CDR3: TGCAGTGCTAGAGTTGAGGGGCAACCTGGGGCTTTCTTT. Translated: CSARVEGQPGAFF.

Only a few counts were recorded for this clonotype. The rearrangement links TRBV30 to TRBJ2-5; 9 nucleotides agree with TRBD1. Germline trimming cut 7 bases from V and 5 bases from J; bases unmatched to any gene: 8. CDR1 and CDR2 (germline): GTSNPN, SVGIG (reference sequence). The CDR3 sequence is 13 residues long. This CDR3 is CASDRGSEETQYF. DNA of the CDR3: TGTGCCTCGGACAGGGGAAGCGAGGAGACCCAGTACTTC. Looking up the rest from reference TRBV30 and TRBJ2-5 gives the full variable domain: SQTIHQWPATLVQPVGSPLSLECTVEGTSNPNLYWYRQAAGRGLQLLFYSVGIGQISSEVPQNLSASRPQDRQFILSSKKLLLSDSGFYLCASDRGSEETQYFGPGTRLLVL.

The rearrangement uses TRBV3-1 and TRBJ2-5; 10 nucleotides match TRBD2. The ends lost 0 bases at V and 4 bases at J; junction bases unmatched: 8. This CDR3 spans 17 amino acids. CDR1 and CDR2 (germline): LGHDT, YNNKEL (reference sequence). The CDR3 coding sequence is TGTGCCAGCAGCCAAGATGTGCTAGCGGGAGCGTCAGAGACCCAGTACTTC. This translates into CASSQDVLAGASETQYF.

This clonotype was observed a handful of times. The rearrangement uses TRBV19 and TRBJ2-6; 9 nucleotides align to TRBD1. The V gene's germline CDR1 is LNHDA and CDR2 SQIVND (reference sequence). V gave up 8 bases and J gave up 0 bases; unmatched junction bases: 2. The length of the CDR3 is 15 residues. The CDR3 DNA reads as TGTGCCAGTGGACAGGGGAGCTCTGGGGCCAACGTCCTGACTTTC. This sequence encodes CASGQGSSGANVLTF.

This clonotype has only a few counts. The chain joins TRBV12-3 or TRBV12-4 to TRBJ2-1; no definite D call. The germline V and J ends were trimmed by 6 bases and 15 bases, with 21 bases remaining between them. This CDR3 spans 13 amino acids. The DNA for the CDR3 is TGTGCCAGCAGCCAGGCACTAACACATAAGGCGTTCTTC. Amino acid sequence: CASSQALTHKAFF.

This clonotype showed up just a few times. The rearrangement links TRBV6-1 to TRBJ2-7; D is ambiguous. In germline, CDR1 is MNHNS, CDR2 SASEGT. CDR3 length: 12 amino acids. Trimming stripped 7 bases from V and 8 bases from J, with 15 bases between. The CDR3 region is CASMIGRRQQYF. The CDR3 nucleotides read TGTGCCAGCATGATAGGCCGGAGACAGCAGTACTTC.

This clonotype was detected many times. The V gene is TRBV7-3, the J gene TRBJ2-3, with D possibly matching TRBD2 (6 bases). The CDR3 covers 13 residues. Trimming shortened V by 6 bases and J by 1 base, and 8 bases separated the two germline ends. CDR1 and CDR2 from the germline V gene are SGHTA and FQGTGA. CDR3 DNA: TGTGCCAGCAGGGGCGGGGGCACAGATACGCAGTATTTT. Amino acid sequence: CASRGGGTDTQYF.

This clonotype was counted between two and nine times. The J gene is TRBJ2-7, the V gene TRBV6-5; D call uncertain. The J call may be in error: the DNA end matches TRBJ2-5 better. This CDR3 is 14 amino acids long. Germline values: CDR1 MNHEY, CDR2 SVGAGI. CDR3 in DNA: TGTGCCAGCAGCACGACCCCCTCTGGAGAGACCCAGTACTTC. Amino acid sequence: CASSTTPSGETQYF.